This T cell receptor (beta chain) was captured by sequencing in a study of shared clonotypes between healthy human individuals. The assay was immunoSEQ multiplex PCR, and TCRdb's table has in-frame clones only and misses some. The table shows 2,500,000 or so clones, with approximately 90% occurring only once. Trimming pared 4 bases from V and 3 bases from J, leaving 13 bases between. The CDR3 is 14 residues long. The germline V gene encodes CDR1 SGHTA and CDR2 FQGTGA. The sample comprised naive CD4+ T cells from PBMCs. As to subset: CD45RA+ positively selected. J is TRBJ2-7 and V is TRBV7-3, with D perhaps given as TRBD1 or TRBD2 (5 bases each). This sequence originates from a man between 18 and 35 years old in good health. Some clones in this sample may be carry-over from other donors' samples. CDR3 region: CASSSKVGVYEQYF. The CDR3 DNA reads TGTGCCAGCAGCTCTAAGGTGGGGGTCTACGAGCAGTACTTC.